This T cell receptor beta chain originates from a study of blood T cell repertoires in COVID-19. This clone showed up just once. V shed 2 bases, J shed 0 bases, and the junction held 8 bases outside the gene matches. Germline-derived CDR1 and CDR2 are SGHRS and YFSETQ. The CDR3 has 18 residues. Clones were read by immunoSEQ multiplex PCR, and TCRdb kept only the in-frame ones, dropping some. The sample has roughly 100,000 clones, more than 70% seen once. The receptor was derived from a human donor in a cohort sampled during active COVID-19. The rearrangement joins TRBV5-1 to TRBJ2-6; TRBD1 agrees at 7 bases. The specimen was peripheral blood. CDR3 residues: CASSFTGASGSGANVLTF. The CDR3 DNA reads as TGCGCCAGCAGCTTCACAGGGGCTTCGGGCTCTGGGGCCAACGTCCTGACTTTC.